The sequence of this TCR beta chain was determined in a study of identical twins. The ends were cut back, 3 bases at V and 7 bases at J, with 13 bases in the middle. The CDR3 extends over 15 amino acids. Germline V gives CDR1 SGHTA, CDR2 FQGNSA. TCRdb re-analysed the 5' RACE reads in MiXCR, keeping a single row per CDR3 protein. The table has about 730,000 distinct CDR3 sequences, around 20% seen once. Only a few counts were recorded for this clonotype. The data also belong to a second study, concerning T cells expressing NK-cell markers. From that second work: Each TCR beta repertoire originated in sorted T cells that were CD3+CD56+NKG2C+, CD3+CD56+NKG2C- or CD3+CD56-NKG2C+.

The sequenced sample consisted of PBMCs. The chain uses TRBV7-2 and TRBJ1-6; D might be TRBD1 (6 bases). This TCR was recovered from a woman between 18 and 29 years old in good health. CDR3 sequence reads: CASSLGPGENSPLHF. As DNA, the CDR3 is TGTGCCAGCAGCTTGGGTCCAGGGGAGAATTCACCCCTCCACTTT.